The 19 T cell receptor beta chains in this list originate from one sample, sequenced in a study of siplizumab effects on memory and regulatory T cells. Profiling relied on immunoSEQ multiplex PCR, and the TCRdb table lists in-frame clones only, not all of them. The sample includes 90,000 to 150,000 clones, around 93% seen only once; the top ten take approximately 0.17%. Sequenced input: non-Treg CD4+ T cells sorted from blood. These TCRs come from a human donor in good health.

The chain recombines TRBV11-2 with TRBJ2-5; TRBD2 might be the D (7 bases). The length of the CDR3 is 18 residues. Germline values: CDR1 SGHAT, CDR2 FQNNGV. The V and J ends lost 5 bases and 9 bases respectively, with 31 bases between them. Here the CDR3 DNA reads TGTGCCAGCAGCGCACTACCGGGTGGGGGGGCCCCTTTAGGGCCCCAGTACTTC. This encodes CASSALPGGGAPLGPQYF.

This clone was detected only a few times. V usage is TRBV19 and J usage is TRBJ1-2, with 7 bases lining up with TRBD1. Germline values: CDR1 LNHDA, CDR2 SQIVND (reference sequence). The CDR3 runs to 13 residues. V shed 2 bases and J 5 bases; nucleotides not matched to a gene: 2. The CDR3 reads CASSITGAYGYTF. In nucleotides, the CDR3 is TGTGCCAGTAGTATAACAGGGGCATATGGCTACACCTTC.

The gene calls are TRBV28 and TRBJ1-1, with no clear D. The V end was cut by 8 bases, the J end by 4 bases, with 11 bases between. CDR3 length equals 12 residues. Germline V lookup: CDR1 MDHEN, CDR2 SYDVKM. The CDR3 region has the DNA TGTGCCAGCCGTCGCACGGGCACTGAAGCTTTCTTT. Its protein is CASRRTGTEAFF. Full variable domain (rest looked up from reference TRBV28 and TRBJ1-1): DVKVTQSSRYLVKRTGEKVFLECVQDMDHENMFWYRQDPGLGLRLIYFSYDVKMKEKGDIPEGYSVSREKKERFSLILESASTNQTSMYLCASRRTGTEAFFGQGTRLTVV.

The J gene is TRBJ2-2, the V gene TRBV18; D remains ambiguous. CDR3 length equals 13 residues. The V end lost 6 bases, the J end lost 0 bases, and 5 bases lay between the germline ends. Germline V lookup: CDR1 KGHSH, CDR2 LQKENI. The CDR3 loop reads CASSEPNTGELFF. For the CDR3, the DNA is TGTGCCAGCTCCGAACCGAACACCGGGGAGCTGTTTTTT.

The J gene is TRBJ2-7, the V gene TRBV25-1, with no clear D. V lost 5 bases and J 3 bases, leaving 11 bases between the germline ends. This CDR3 is 13 amino acids long. Germline loops: CDR1 MGHDK, CDR2 SYGVNS. The CDR3 protein is CASSNPPGYEQYF. The CDR3 region has the DNA TGTGCCAGCAGTAACCCCCCTGGCTACGAGCAGTACTTC.

The J gene is TRBJ2-6, the V gene TRBV27, with D perhaps matching TRBD1 or TRBD2 (5 bases each). Germline V lookup: CDR1 MNHEY, CDR2 SMNVEV (reference sequence). V gave up 7 bases and J gave up 4 bases, with 23 bases separating them. CDR3 length: 18 amino acids. CDR3 nucleotides: TGTGCCAGCAAGGCCTTCACCCCGCAGGGAGCCGGGGCCAACGTCCTGACTTTC. Protein: CASKAFTPQGAGANVLTF.

The chain uses TRBV5-1 and TRBJ2-3; 8 bases are shared with TRBD2. The CDR3 runs to 17 residues. Germline values: CDR1 SGHRS, CDR2 YFSETQ. The J segment lost 1 base and the V segment lost 6 bases, leaving 13 bases of the junction unmatched. The CDR3 sequence: CASTVLSGGGGTDTQYF. The CDR3 nucleotides read TGCGCCAGCACCGTTCTCAGCGGGGGTGGCGGCACAGATACGCAGTATTTT.

The CDR3 is CASSLVGQASYEQYF. The CDR3 nucleotides are TGTGCCAGCAGCTTAGTGGGACAGGCGAGCTACGAGCAGTACTTC. The rearrangement uses TRBV7-2 and TRBJ2-7; TRBD1 matches at 8 bases. Germline CDR1 SGHTA, CDR2 FQGNSA. The CDR3 loop spans 15 amino acids. Unmatched junction bases numbered 5, after V lost 1 base and J lost 3 bases.

The rearrangement uses TRBV4-3 and TRBJ2-2; D not certain. Trimming stripped 4 bases from V and 1 base from J, with 10 bases between. The CDR3 length is 15 residues. Per germline, CDR1 LGHNA and CDR2 YSLEER. CDR3 in DNA: TGCGCCAGCAGCCTTGCCCTCGTGAACACCGGGGAGCTGTTTTTT. Amino acid sequence: CASSLALVNTGELFF.

The chain carries TRBV29-1 and TRBJ1-1; tentatively, D is TRBD1 (5 bases). The CDR3 is 13 residues long. With 2 bases removed from V and 4 bases from J, the gap between germline ends came to 11 bases. Germline CDR1 is SQVTM and CDR2 is ANQGSEA. In nucleotides, the CDR3 is TGCAGCGTTGAATACCTGGGGGGCACTGAAGCTTTCTTT. This encodes CSVEYLGGTEAFF.

This chain connects TRBV29-1 to TRBJ2-7; D uncertain. The V and J ends lost 4 bases and 4 bases respectively, with 5 bases between them. The germline CDR1 and CDR2 sequences are SQVTM and ANQGSEA. CDR3 length: 10 residues. The CDR3 DNA is TGCAGCGTTGGGGTTTACGAGCAGTACTTC. Its protein product is CSVGVYEQYF.

The genes are TRBV4-3 and TRBJ1-5; weak D call: TRBD1 (5 bases). Germline V gene sequence: CDR1 LGHNA, CDR2 YSLEER. This CDR3 is 16 amino acids long. V lost 3 bases, J lost 1 base, and 13 bases lay in between. The CDR3 spells CASSQGDPGSNQPQHF. The CDR3, as DNA: TGCGCCAGCAGCCAGGGGGACCCGGGGAGCAATCAGCCCCAGCATTTT.

This clone is a singleton in its sample. The chain couples TRBV10-3 to TRBJ1-2, with D maybe TRBD1 (5 bases). Germline lookup yields CDR1 ENHRY and CDR2 SYGVKD. The V gene lost 0 bases and the J gene lost 5 bases, with 7 bases spanning the gap. The CDR3 is 13 residues long. The CDR3 region has the DNA TGTGCCATCAGTGAGTCGCAGGGTTATGGCTACACCTTC. Its protein product is CAISESQGYGYTF.

The count of this clone is one. The chain recombines TRBV28 with TRBJ1-6, with TRBD1 matching 7 bases. From germline, CDR1 is MDHEN and CDR2 SYDVKM. CDR3 size: 13 residues. The V segment lost 10 bases and the J segment 5 bases; nucleotides outside the gene matches: 5. CDR3 region: CAIRDRNNSPLHF. The CDR3 DNA sequence: TGTGCCATTCGGGACAGAAATAATTCACCCCTCCACTTT.

The DNA of the CDR3 is TGTGCCAGCTCACCTCCGGGACAGGGGGTCCACGAGCAGTACTTC. This translates into CASSPPGQGVHEQYF. V and J are TRBV18 and TRBJ2-7; 11 nucleotides agree with TRBD1. The CDR3 runs 15 residues. J gave up 5 bases and V 3 bases, and 6 bases lay outside the gene matches. CDR1 is KGHSH and CDR2 is LQKENI in the germline V gene.

The gene calls are TRBV6-5 and TRBJ1-3; maybe TRBD1 (5 bases). The CDR3 is 15 residues long. V dropped 3 bases and J dropped 0 bases, with 9 bases sitting between them. Per germline, CDR1 MNHEY and CDR2 SVGAGI. CDR3 in amino acids: CASSYSGFSGNTIYF. In nucleotides, the CDR3 is TGTGCCAGCAGTTATTCAGGGTTCTCTGGAAACACCATATATTTT.

The rearrangement links TRBV19 to TRBJ1-5; possible D gene TRBD1, 5 bases. Germline assignment: CDR1 LNHDA and CDR2 SQIVND (reference sequence). The V end lost 5 bases, the J end lost 2 bases, and 16 bases lay between the germline ends. The CDR3 runs to 16 residues. The CDR3: CASSFGGQRGNQPQHF. The CDR3 DNA reads as TGTGCCAGTAGTTTCGGGGGTCAGAGGGGCAATCAGCCCCAGCATTTT.

As to this clone: Additional DNA sequences in this sample encode the identical CDR3. The V and J genes are TRBV18 and TRBJ2-5; D not certain. V lost 6 bases to trimming and J lost 1 base, with 12 bases between them. This CDR3 comprises 14 residues. CDR1 and CDR2 (germline): KGHSH, LQKENI. DNA of the CDR3: TGTGCCAGCTCCCCTCTAGATTCCCAAGAGACCCAGTACTTC. Translation gives CASSPLDSQETQYF.

The chain carries TRBV11-3 and TRBJ2-3; TRBD1 matches 7 bases. After removal of 5 bases from V and 1 base from J, the junction contained 3 bases not matched to a gene. CDR1 is SGHNT and CDR2 is YENEEA in the germline V gene. The length of the CDR3 is 14 residues. Here the CDR3 DNA reads TGTGCCAGCAGCCCAGGGACAGGCACAGATACGCAGTATTTT. This encodes CASSPGTGTDTQYF. The full variable domain, completed using reference TRBV11-3 and TRBJ2-3, is EAGVVQSPRYKIIEKKQPVAFWCNPISGHNTLYWYLQNLGQGPELLIRYENEEAVDDSQLPKDRFSAERLKGVDSTLKIQPAELGDSAVYLCASSPGTGTDTQYFGPGTRLTVL.